This is a list of T cell receptor beta chains from one sample in a study of blood T cell repertoires in COVID-19. TCRdb's copy holds only in-frame clones and misses some; the assay was immunoSEQ multiplex PCR. Of under 350,000 clones in the sample, 80% to 90% were seen once. The material sequenced was peripheral blood. These receptors all come from a woman in her sixties or seventies with acute or convalescent COVID-19. The CDR3 runs from the conserved cysteine through the conserved F or W. A D gene is named only where the DNA matches it firmly. Clone size, where shown, is once, few, many, or a class for clones that have expanded.

j_call: TRBJ1-4
d_call: .
clone_size: once
cdr3_length: 18
v_call: TRBV5-4
cdr3_nt: TGTGCCAGCAGCTTGGGGGGCTGGGGGACACCAACTAATGAAAAACTGTTTTTT
cdr3_aa: CASSLGGWGTPTNEKLFF

j_call: TRBJ1-6
d_call: .
clone_size: .
cdr3_length: 13
v_call: TRBV6-5
cdr3_nt: TGTGCCAGCAGCTACAACCCGGGGTCACCCCTCCACTTT
cdr3_aa: CASSYNPGSPLHF

j_call: TRBJ1-2
d_call: .
clone_size: .
cdr3_length: 17
v_call: TRBV19
cdr3_nt: TGTGCCAGTAGCATGGGGATAGACGGGAACTATGGCAATGGCTACACCTTC
cdr3_aa: CASSMGIDGNYGNGYTF

j_call: TRBJ1-4
d_call: .
clone_size: .
cdr3_length: 15
v_call: TRBV28
cdr3_nt: TGTGCCAGCAGTTCCACACTATCAACTAATGAAAAACTGTTTTTT
cdr3_aa: CASSSTLSTNEKLFF

j_call: TRBJ2-3
d_call: TRBD2
clone_size: few
cdr3_length: 14
v_call: TRBV13
cdr3_nt: TGTGCCAGCTCTACGCTAGCGGGGACTAATACGCAGTATTTT
cdr3_aa: CASSTLAGTNTQYF

j_call: TRBJ2-5
d_call: TRBD1
clone_size: .
cdr3_length: 13
v_call: TRBV7-9
cdr3_nt: TGTGCCAGCAGCTTCAGGGGGTTGGAGACCCAGTACTTC
cdr3_aa: CASSFRGLETQYF

j_call: TRBJ1-2
d_call: .
clone_size: .
cdr3_length: 13
v_call: TRBV6-6
cdr3_nt: TGTGCCAGCAGTTACTCCCCCTCGAGTGGCTACACCTTC
cdr3_aa: CASSYSPSSGYTF

j_call: TRBJ2-4
d_call: .
clone_size: .
cdr3_length: 18
v_call: TRBV19
cdr3_nt: TGTGCCAGTAGTATGGGGTGGCACAGGGAAATCGGGAATACCATTCAGTACTTC
cdr3_aa: CASSMGWHREIGNTIQYF

j_call: TRBJ1-2
d_call: TRBD1
clone_size: .
cdr3_length: 16
v_call: TRBV19
cdr3_nt: TGTGCCAGTAGTACGCCCGGCCGGACAGGTGATAGGGGCTACACCTTC
cdr3_aa: CASSTPGRTGDRGYTF

j_call: TRBJ2-3
d_call: TRBD2
clone_size: .
cdr3_length: 16
v_call: TRBV15
cdr3_nt: TGTGCCACCGAAGCGGGGGACGGGGCGGGGGCGGATACGCAGTATTTT
cdr3_aa: CATEAGDGAGADTQYF

j_call: TRBJ1-2
d_call: .
clone_size: .
cdr3_length: 12
v_call: TRBV19
cdr3_nt: TGTGCCAGTAGCCTCAGGGGTCCCGGCTACACCTTC
cdr3_aa: CASSLRGPGYTF

j_call: TRBJ1-4
d_call: TRBD1
clone_size: .
cdr3_length: 15
v_call: TRBV11-2
cdr3_nt: TGTGCCAGCAGCTTTGGGACAGGTATCAACGAAAAACTGTTTTTT
cdr3_aa: CASSFGTGINEKLFF

j_call: TRBJ2-1
d_call: .
clone_size: .
cdr3_length: 12
v_call: TRBV2
cdr3_nt: TGTGCCAGCATGGGAGGTTTCGATGAGCAGTTCTTC
cdr3_aa: CASMGGFDEQFF

j_call: TRBJ1-2
d_call: .
clone_size: .
cdr3_length: 12
v_call: TRBV12-3/TRBV12-4
cdr3_nt: TGTGCCAGCAGTTTATCAGGGGTTGGCTACACCTTC
cdr3_aa: CASSLSGVGYTF

j_call: TRBJ1-1
d_call: TRBD1
clone_size: .
cdr3_length: 13
v_call: TRBV6-5
cdr3_nt: TGTGCCAGCAGTCCCAGGGGGCGGACTGAAGCTTTCTTT
cdr3_aa: CASSPRGRTEAFF

j_call: TRBJ1-1
d_call: .
clone_size: few
cdr3_length: 14
v_call: TRBV28
cdr3_nt: TGTGCCAGCACGGGGGGCGGTTTGAACACTGAAGCTTTCTTT
cdr3_aa: CASTGGGLNTEAFF

j_call: TRBJ1-2
d_call: .
clone_size: few
cdr3_length: 13
v_call: TRBV5-8
cdr3_nt: TGTGCCAGCAGCCCCCAGGACAGATATGGCTACACCTTC
cdr3_aa: CASSPQDRYGYTF

j_call: TRBJ1-1
d_call: .
clone_size: .
cdr3_length: 13
v_call: TRBV5-1
cdr3_nt: TGCGCCACCAGGCCGGGGGAAAACACTGAAGCTTTCTTT
cdr3_aa: CATRPGENTEAFF

j_call: TRBJ2-7
d_call: TRBD1
clone_size: .
cdr3_length: 13
v_call: TRBV2
cdr3_nt: TGTGCCGGCGCAGGACAGGGGATTAACGAGCAGTACTTC
cdr3_aa: CAGAGQGINEQYF

j_call: TRBJ2-7
d_call: .
clone_size: .
cdr3_length: 15
v_call: TRBV5-1
cdr3_nt: TGCGCCAGCAGCTTGGCCCCGGGGGTTATTTACGAGCAGTACTTC
cdr3_aa: CASSLAPGVIYEQYF

j_call: TRBJ1-1
d_call: .
clone_size: .
cdr3_length: 14
v_call: TRBV18
cdr3_nt: TGTGCCAGCTCCCCACAAGGGTCAAGGGGTGAAGCTTTCTTT
cdr3_aa: CASSPQGSRGEAFF

j_call: TRBJ2-2
d_call: TRBD2
clone_size: .
cdr3_length: 18
v_call: TRBV11-2
cdr3_nt: TGTGCCAGCAGCTTCCGGTCGGGCCAGCGGGGGGTTGGCGGGGAGCTGTTTTTT
cdr3_aa: CASSFRSGQRGVGGELFF

j_call: TRBJ1-1
d_call: TRBD1
clone_size: .
cdr3_length: 12
v_call: TRBV3-1/TRBV3-2
cdr3_nt: TGTGCCAGCAGCCCCGGGGACAGAGAAGCTTTCTTT
cdr3_aa: CASSPGDREAFF

j_call: TRBJ2-5
d_call: .
clone_size: .
cdr3_length: 13
v_call: TRBV5-1
cdr3_nt: TGCGCCAGCAAGAGGCAGGGCGTAGAGACCCAGTACTTC
cdr3_aa: CASKRQGVETQYF

j_call: TRBJ1-2
d_call: .
clone_size: .
cdr3_length: 15
v_call: TRBV11-2
cdr3_nt: TGTGCCAGCAGCTTATTACCGATGGGGGGGGACGGCTACACCTTC
cdr3_aa: CASSLLPMGGDGYTF

j_call: TRBJ2-1
d_call: .
clone_size: once
cdr3_length: 15
v_call: TRBV30
cdr3_nt: TGTGCCTGGAGCCGCCTTAGGGGGTCCTACAATGAGCAGTTCTTC
cdr3_aa: CAWSRLRGSYNEQFF

j_call: TRBJ1-1
d_call: .
clone_size: few
cdr3_length: 13
v_call: TRBV6-1
cdr3_nt: TGTGCCAGCAGTGATACACTGAACACTGAAGCTTTCTTT
cdr3_aa: CASSDTLNTEAFF

j_call: TRBJ2-1
d_call: TRBD1
clone_size: .
cdr3_length: 15
v_call: TRBV6-5
cdr3_nt: TGTGCCAGCAGTCAACCCGGGACAGGGGTCGATGAGCAGTTCTTC
cdr3_aa: CASSQPGTGVDEQFF

j_call: TRBJ2-4
d_call: .
clone_size: once
cdr3_length: 13
v_call: TRBV6-1
cdr3_nt: TGTGCCAGCAGTGAAGCGCGGCTGGACATTCAGTACTTC
cdr3_aa: CASSEARLDIQYF

j_call: TRBJ2-5
d_call: .
clone_size: .
cdr3_length: 15
v_call: TRBV6-5
cdr3_nt: TGTGCCAGCAGTTACTCGGCGGGGTACCAAGAGACCCAGTACTTC
cdr3_aa: CASSYSAGYQETQYF

j_call: TRBJ2-1
d_call: TRBD2
clone_size: .
cdr3_length: 15
v_call: TRBV3-1/TRBV3-2
cdr3_nt: TGTGCCAGCAGCCAAGGCGGGGGGAAAAGCAATGAGCAGTTCTTC
cdr3_aa: CASSQGGGKSNEQFF

j_call: TRBJ1-6
d_call: TRBD1
clone_size: .
cdr3_length: 14
v_call: TRBV27
cdr3_nt: TGTGCCAGCAGCAGAGGGACAGGAGGTTCACCCCTCCACTTT
cdr3_aa: CASSRGTGGSPLHF

j_call: TRBJ2-1
d_call: TRBD1
clone_size: .
cdr3_length: 16
v_call: TRBV7-3
cdr3_nt: TGTGCCAGCAGCATCAGACCGGGACAGGGGGTCAGTGAGCAGTTCTTC
cdr3_aa: CASSIRPGQGVSEQFF

j_call: TRBJ2-2
d_call: TRBD2
clone_size: .
cdr3_length: 14
v_call: TRBV5-1
cdr3_nt: TGCGCCAGCAGCTCAGGACTAGCGGGCGACAGGCTGTTTTTT
cdr3_aa: CASSSGLAGDRLFF

j_call: TRBJ2-1
d_call: TRBD2
clone_size: .
cdr3_length: 18
v_call: TRBV10-3
cdr3_nt: TGTGCCATCAGTGAGTCCGGCCTAATTGGCGGGGGGATTGGAGAGCAGTTCTTC
cdr3_aa: CAISESGLIGGGIGEQFF

j_call: TRBJ2-1
d_call: .
clone_size: .
cdr3_length: 18
v_call: TRBV6-4
cdr3_nt: TGTGCCAGCAGTGACTGTATTAGCGAAGAGACCTCCTACAATGAGCAGTTCTTC
cdr3_aa: CASSDCISEETSYNEQFF

j_call: TRBJ1-3
d_call: .
clone_size: .
cdr3_length: 15
v_call: TRBV9
cdr3_nt: TGTGCCAGCAGCGGGTCAGGGTTAGGGGGAAACACCATATATTTT
cdr3_aa: CASSGSGLGGNTIYF

j_call: TRBJ1-2
d_call: .
clone_size: .
cdr3_length: 11
v_call: TRBV6-5
cdr3_nt: TGTGCCAGCAGCCAACAGGTCTACTACACCTTC
cdr3_aa: CASSQQVYYTF